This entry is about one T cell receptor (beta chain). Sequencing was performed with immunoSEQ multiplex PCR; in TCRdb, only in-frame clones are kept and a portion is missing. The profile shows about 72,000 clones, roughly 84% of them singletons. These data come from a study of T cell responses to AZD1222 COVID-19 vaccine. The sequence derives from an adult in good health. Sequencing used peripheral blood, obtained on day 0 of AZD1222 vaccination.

CDR3 nucleotides: TGTGCCAGTACGTCCGTGGGGGGGCCGGTAGATACGCAGTATTTT. It translates to CASTSVGGPVDTQYF. The chain joins TRBV19 to TRBJ2-3; tentative D call: TRBD2 (7 bases). CDR3 length: 15 residues. Germline values: CDR1 LNHDA, CDR2 SQIVND (reference sequence). The germline V and J ends were trimmed by 7 bases and 5 bases, with 19 bases remaining between them.